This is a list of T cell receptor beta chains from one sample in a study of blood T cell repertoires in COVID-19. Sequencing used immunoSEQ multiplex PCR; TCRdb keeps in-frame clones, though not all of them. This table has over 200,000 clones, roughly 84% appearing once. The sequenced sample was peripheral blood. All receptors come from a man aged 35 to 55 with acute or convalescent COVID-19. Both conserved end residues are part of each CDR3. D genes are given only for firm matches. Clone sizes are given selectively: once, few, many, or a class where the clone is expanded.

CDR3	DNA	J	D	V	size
CASSDRGGSYNEQFF	TGTGCCAGCAGCGATAGAGGGGGATCCTACAATGAGCAGTTCTTC	TRBJ2-1	NA	TRBV3-1/TRBV3-2	NA
CASSLRRNEQFF	TGTGCCAGCAGCCTCCGTAGAAATGAGCAGTTCTTC	TRBJ2-1	NA	TRBV6-5	NA
CASSPSYTDTQYF	TGTGCCAGCAGTCCGTCCTACACAGATACGCAGTATTTT	TRBJ2-3	NA	TRBV27	NA
CASSPTTVRLENQPQHF	TGTGCCAGCTCACCAACTACGGTGAGACTCGAAAACCAGCCCCAGCATTTT	TRBJ1-5	NA	TRBV18	NA
CASSPRREGHEQFF	TGTGCCAGCAGCCCCCGGCGGGAGGGCCATGAGCAGTTCTTC	TRBJ2-1	TRBD2	TRBV11-2	NA
CATKEGVEAFF	TGCGCCACCAAGGAGGGAGTAGAAGCTTTCTTT	TRBJ1-1	NA	TRBV10-2	many
CASSLMGGRNTQYF	TGTGCCAGCAGCCTAATGGGGGGGCGGAATACGCAGTATTTT	TRBJ2-3	NA	TRBV7-2	NA
CASSFAGGQDRYF	TGTGCCAGCAGTTTCGCCGGCGGACAGGACCGGTACTTC	TRBJ2-7	TRBD1	TRBV27	NA
CASSLVSSSSYGYTF	TGTGCCAGCAGCTTAGTTTCGTCATCCAGCTATGGCTACACCTTC	TRBJ1-2	NA	TRBV7-9	NA
CASSPRLAGGDTQYF	TGTGCCAGCAGCCCTAGACTAGCGGGAGGAGATACGCAGTATTTT	TRBJ2-3	TRBD2	TRBV7-2	many
CASSPRTGLASYEQYF	TGTGCCAGCTCACCTCGAACGGGACTAGCGTCTTACGAGCAGTACTTC	TRBJ2-7	TRBD2	TRBV18	NA
CASSPPQAEKLFF	TGTGCCAGCTCACCACCTCAGGCAGAAAAACTGTTTTTT	TRBJ1-4	NA	TRBV18	NA
CSVEFQGYGYTF	TGCAGCGTTGAATTTCAGGGCTATGGCTACACCTTC	TRBJ1-2	NA	TRBV29-1	NA
CSARVNTEAFF	TGTTCAGCTCGGGTAAACACTGAAGCTTTCTTT	TRBJ1-1	NA	TRBV18	NA
CATSDLPFDEQFF	TGTGCCACCAGTGATTTGCCCTTTGATGAGCAGTTCTTC	TRBJ2-1	NA	TRBV24-1	NA
CASTVGNQPQHF	TGTGCCAGCACTGTCGGCAATCAGCCCCAGCATTTT	TRBJ1-5	NA	TRBV6-6	NA
CASSADSYGYTF	TGTGCCAGCAGTGCGGACAGCTATGGCTACACCTTC	TRBJ1-2	NA	TRBV6-2/TRBV6-3	NA
CASSGLAYRDGTEAFF	TGTGCCAGCAGTGGACTAGCGTACCGGGACGGCACTGAAGCTTTCTTT	TRBJ1-1	NA	TRBV2	once
CASSATPIYEQYF	TGTGCCAGCAGCGCGACACCAATCTACGAGCAGTACTTC	TRBJ2-7	NA	TRBV5-4	few
CAWRDFYTGELFF	TGTGCCTGGAGGGACTTTTACACCGGGGAGCTGTTTTTT	TRBJ2-2	NA	TRBV30	few
CASSLKTINQPQHF	TGTGCCAGTAGTCTAAAAACCATAAATCAGCCCCAGCATTTT	TRBJ1-5	NA	TRBV19	NA
CASSGQGLNTEAFF	TGTGCCAGCAGCGGACAGGGCTTGAACACTGAAGCTTTCTTT	TRBJ1-1	TRBD1	TRBV9	NA
CASSLERASSYEQYF	TGCGCCAGCAGCCTAGAGCGGGCTAGCTCCTACGAGCAGTACTTC	TRBJ2-7	NA	TRBV4-1	NA
CASSPGTQAYNEQFF	TGTGCCAGCAGCCCCGGGACACAGGCATACAATGAGCAGTTCTTC	TRBJ2-1	NA	TRBV7-9	NA
CASSQDDGGRRDTQYF	TGTGCCAGCAGCCAAGATGACGGCGGGCGTCGGGATACGCAGTATTTT	TRBJ2-3	NA	TRBV3-1/TRBV3-2	NA
CASSQGLRGGNSGNTIYF	TGTGCCAGCAGCCAAGGATTGAGGGGGGGCAACTCTGGAAACACCATATATTTT	TRBJ1-3	NA	TRBV3-1/TRBV3-2	NA
CASGIAGTIRGEQYF	TGTGCCAGTGGTATAGCGGGAACCATAAGGGGCGAGCAGTACTTC	TRBJ2-7	NA	TRBV21-1	NA
CASSYSPVTQETQYF	TGTGCCAGCAGTTACTCCCCAGTAACCCAAGAGACCCAGTACTTC	TRBJ2-5	NA	TRBV6-5	NA
CASSHGQGGNTGELFF	TGCGCCAGCAGCCACGGACAGGGGGGGAACACCGGGGAGCTGTTTTTT	TRBJ2-2	TRBD1	TRBV4-1	once
CASSVGAFAAEAFF	TGTGCCAGCAGTGTGGGGGCATTCGCCGCTGAAGCTTTCTTT	TRBJ1-1	NA	TRBV25-1	NA
CASSPVDARDRVNSPLHF	TGTGCCAGCAGCCCTGTAGACGCCCGGGACAGGGTCAATTCACCCCTCCACTTT	TRBJ1-6	TRBD1	TRBV7-3	NA
CASSSTRQGGRETQYF	TGTGCCAGCAGCTCGACCCGACAGGGGGGCAGGGAGACCCAGTACTTC	TRBJ2-5	TRBD1	TRBV5-4	NA
CASSFRLTTYEQYF	TGTGCCAGCAGCTTTCGACTAACTACTTACGAGCAGTACTTC	TRBJ2-7	NA	TRBV7-2	NA
CASKVGGRVTYEQYF	TGTGCCTCCAAGGTGGGCGGGAGGGTCACCTACGAGCAGTACTTC	TRBJ2-7	TRBD2	TRBV6-5	NA
CASSRLAGDNEQFF	TGTGCCAGCAGCCGACTAGCGGGCGACAATGAGCAGTTCTTC	TRBJ2-1	TRBD2	TRBV9	once
CASSLTGDYGYTF	TGTGCCAGCAGTTTGACAGGGGACTATGGCTACACCTTC	TRBJ1-2	TRBD1	TRBV6-6	NA
CATSSWDRGNYGYTF	TGTGCCACCAGCTCTTGGGACAGGGGGAACTATGGCTACACCTTC	TRBJ1-2	TRBD1	TRBV15	NA
CASSRGLQFSYEQYF	TGTGCCAGCAGCCGGGGACTTCAATTCTCCTACGAGCAGTACTTC	TRBJ2-7	NA	TRBV3-1/TRBV3-2	NA
CASSERGYDNEQFF	TGTGCCAGCAGCGAACGGGGATACGACAATGAGCAGTTCTTC	TRBJ2-1	NA	TRBV2	NA
CASSSTWGADGYTF	TGTGCCAGCAGCTCGACCTGGGGAGCGGATGGCTACACCTTC	TRBJ1-2	NA	TRBV7-2	NA
CASSQRTGYGYTF	TGTGCCAGCAGCCAACGGACAGGGTATGGCTACACCTTC	TRBJ1-2	TRBD1	TRBV14	NA
CASSYYPHTMNTEAFF	TGTGCCAGCAGTTACTATCCCCATACTATGAACACTGAAGCTTTCTTT	TRBJ1-1	NA	TRBV6-2/TRBV6-3	NA
CASSLYGTGSKDEQYF	TGTGCCAGCAGCTTATACGGGACAGGGAGTAAGGACGAGCAGTACTTC	TRBJ2-7	TRBD1	TRBV7-9	NA
CASSSAGARGKSYGYTF	TGTGCCAGCAGTTCCGCAGGGGCGCGAGGAAAGAGCTATGGCTACACCTTC	TRBJ1-2	NA	TRBV27	once
CASSTLGQYNEQFF	TGTGCCAGTAGTACTTTGGGACAGTACAATGAGCAGTTCTTC	TRBJ2-1	TRBD1	TRBV19	few
CASSSGTGKQQFF	TGTGCCAGTTCCTCCGGGACAGGGAAACAGCAGTTCTTC	TRBJ2-1	TRBD1	TRBV9	NA
CASSFPGQGFPYSNQPQHF	TGTGCCAGCAGCTTTCCGGGACAGGGATTCCCCTATAGCAATCAGCCCCAGCATTTT	TRBJ1-5	TRBD1	TRBV6-6	once
CASRSWTSGRNEQYF	TGTGCCAGCAGATCGTGGACTAGCGGGAGGAACGAGCAGTACTTC	TRBJ2-7	TRBD2	TRBV7-9	NA
CASSTRDRVSSGANVLTF	TGTGCCAGCAGCACCCGGGACAGGGTATCGTCTGGGGCCAACGTCCTGACTTTC	TRBJ2-6	TRBD1	TRBV7-8	NA
CASSSVPGLSQSPLHF	TGTGCCAGCAGCTCGGTCCCGGGACTTTCCCAATCACCCCTCCACTTT	TRBJ1-6	NA	TRBV7-2	few
CASRPPGVGWEKLFF	TGTGCCAGCAGACCCCCAGGGGTCGGCTGGGAAAAACTGTTTTTT	TRBJ1-4	NA	TRBV28	NA
CATSRARIHRDYGYTF	TGTGCCACCAGCAGAGCACGTATCCACAGGGACTATGGCTACACCTTC	TRBJ1-2	NA	TRBV15	NA